One and the same sample provided the 11 T cell receptor beta chains below, sequenced in a study of shared clonotypes between healthy human individuals. Profiling relied on immunoSEQ multiplex PCR, and the TCRdb table lists in-frame clones only, not all of them. Of about 490,000 clones detected, around 79% appear once; the ten largest clones hold around 12%. Sequenced material: PBMCs. The receptor set was obtained from a woman in her thirties or forties in good health. Some clones in this sample may be carry-over from other donors' samples.

V and J are TRBV7-9 and TRBJ2-1, with a possible D match to TRBD2 (6 bases). The CDR3 length is 16 residues. Between the trimmed V and J ends, which lost 0 bases and 3 bases, there was a span of 12 bases. Germline CDR1 reads SEHNR; CDR2 reads FQNEAQ (reference sequence). The CDR3: CASSLAGRTFYNEQFF. The CDR3 DNA is TGTGCCAGCAGCTTAGCGGGGAGGACCTTCTACAATGAGCAGTTCTTC.

The chain carries TRBV15 and TRBJ2-7; D gene uncertain. The CDR3 length is 15 residues. In germline, CDR1 is LNHNV, CDR2 YYDKDF (reference sequence). V lost 0 bases to trimming and J lost 4 bases, with 13 bases between them. As DNA, the CDR3 is TGTGCCACCAGCAGAGATCGTCACAGAGCTTACGAGCAGTACTTC. Amino acids: CATSRDRHRAYEQYF.

The chain carries TRBV5-6 and TRBJ2-1, with 10 nucleotides matching TRBD1. Per germline, CDR1 SGHDT and CDR2 YYEEEE. The CDR3 is 15 residues long. With V trimmed by 6 bases and J by 2 bases, 5 bases remained unmatched. The CDR3 region has the DNA TGTGCCAGCACCGAAGGGACAGGGGCCTACAATGAGCAGTTCTTC. Its protein product is CASTEGTGAYNEQFF.

This sequence joins TRBV25-1 and TRBJ1-1; D possibly corresponds to TRBD1 (5 bases). Trimming left V 4 bases short and J 2 bases short, with 8 bases between. The germline CDR1 and CDR2 sequences are MGHDK and SYGVNS. This CDR3 has 13 residues. For the CDR3, the DNA is TGTGCCAGCAGTGTTACAGGCAACACTGAAGCTTTCTTT. It specifies CASSVTGNTEAFF.

This clone was detected only a few times. The chain links TRBV6-1 to TRBJ1-2; 7 bases are shared with TRBD1. The CDR3 runs to 14 residues. Germline-derived CDR1 and CDR2 are MNHNS and SASEGT. J gave up 0 bases and V 6 bases, and 4 bases lay outside the gene matches. The CDR3 nucleotides are TGTGCCAGCAGGCTGGGACAGTCTAACTATGGCTACACCTTC. Residues: CASRLGQSNYGYTF.

With respect to this clone: This CDR3 is also generated by other DNA sequences in the sample. The V call is TRBV28, the J call TRBJ1-5, with a weak D call TRBD1 (5 bases). Trimming took 6 bases from V and 6 from J, leaving 9 bases between them. CDR3 length: 12 amino acids. CDR1 is MDHEN, CDR2 SYDVKM, per germline. The CDR3 sequence is CASSSGGQPQHF. The CDR3 DNA sequence: TGTGCCAGCAGCTCCGGGGGTCAGCCCCAGCATTTT. Together with reference TRBV28 and TRBJ1-5, the CDR3 gives the full variable domain: DVKVTQSSRYLVKRTGEKVFLECVQDMDHENMFWYRQDPGLGLRLIYFSYDVKMKEKGDIPEGYSVSREKKERFSLILESASTNQTSMYLCASSSGGQPQHFGDGTRLSIL.

This clone was observed many times. The chain uses TRBV19 and TRBJ1-2, with a possible D match to TRBD1 (5 bases). This CDR3 spans 14 amino acids. Trimming removed 7 bases at V and 8 bases at J, with 20 bases between. The V gene's germline CDR1 is LNHDA and CDR2 SQIVND (reference sequence). As DNA, the CDR3 is TGTGCCAGTACCGCCCGAGGAGGGGATGGAGGCTACACCTTC. Translated, it gives CASTARGGDGGYTF.

The CDR3 DNA reads TGCAGCGTTGCGGCTAGCCGTTTCACCGGGGAGCTGTTTTTT. It yields the protein CSVAASRFTGELFF. The chain combines TRBV29-1 with TRBJ2-2, with D possibly TRBD2 on 5 matching bases. CDR3 length: 14 residues. The germline V and J ends were trimmed by 4 bases and 4 bases, with 13 bases remaining between them. CDR1 is SQVTM and CDR2 is ANQGSEA in the germline V gene.

CDR3 protein: CSAEGAYEQYF. In DNA form, the CDR3 reads TGCAGCGCCGAGGGGGCCTACGAGCAGTACTTC. The genes are TRBV29-1 and TRBJ2-7, with D possibly matching TRBD1 (6 bases). CDR3 length: 11 residues. Looked up from germline, CDR1 is SQVTM and CDR2 is ANQGSEA. Between the trimmed V and J ends, which lost 7 bases and 2 bases, there was a span of 9 bases.

The chain combines TRBV29-1 with TRBJ1-2, with 8 bases lining up with TRBD1. This CDR3 has 13 residues. The ends lost 5 bases at V and 4 bases at J; junction bases unmatched: 6. CDR1 is SQVTM and CDR2 is ANQGSEA in the germline V gene. The DNA for the CDR3 is TGCAGCGTTAAATCAGGGGGCCCCTATGGCTACACCTTC. The encoded protein is CSVKSGGPYGYTF.

The chain links TRBV28 to TRBJ2-1; tentatively, D is TRBD2 (6 bases). The CDR3 runs to 13 residues. CDR1 is MDHEN, CDR2 SYDVKM, per germline. V dropped 10 bases and J dropped 7 bases, with 17 bases sitting between them. CDR3 nucleotide sequence: TGTGCCACCCAGGAGGGAAAGGTGAATGAGCAGTTCTTC. Its protein product is CATQEGKVNEQFF.